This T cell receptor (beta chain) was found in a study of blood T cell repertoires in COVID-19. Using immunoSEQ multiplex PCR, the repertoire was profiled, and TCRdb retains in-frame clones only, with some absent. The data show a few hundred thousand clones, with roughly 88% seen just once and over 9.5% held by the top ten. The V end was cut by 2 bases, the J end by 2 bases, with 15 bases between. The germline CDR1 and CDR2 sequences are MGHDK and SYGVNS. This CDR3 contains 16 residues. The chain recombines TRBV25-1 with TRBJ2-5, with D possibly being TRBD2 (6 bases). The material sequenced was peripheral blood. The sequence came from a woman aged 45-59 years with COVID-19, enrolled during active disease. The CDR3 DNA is TGTGCCAGCAGTGAAGGAGGGCGGCGATCTCAAGAGACCCAGTACTTC. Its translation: CASSEGGRRSQETQYF. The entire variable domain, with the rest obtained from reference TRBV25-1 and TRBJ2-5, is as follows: EADIYQTPRYLVIGTGKKITLECSQTMGHDKMYWYQQDPGMELHLIHYSYGVNSTEKGDLSSESTVSRIRTEHFPLTLESARPSHTSQYLCASSEGGRRSQETQYFGPGTRLLVL.